These 11 T cell receptor beta chains were sequenced from one sample in a study of control samples from healthy donors and cancer patients (dated by TCRdb to about 2020). Receptor libraries were prepared by the immunoSEQ multiplex PCR assay. Imported from immuneACCESS, the table was reduced by TCRdb to in-frame sequences with V and J called. These copies leave out some clones; in studies compared against another copy, an unresolved V gene accounts for under half, and the cause of the remainder is not known. In this sample the table shows 170,000 or so clones, over 85% of which occur a single time. 1.4% to 1.5% of the sample lies in the top ten. The sequenced material came from blood. The receptors were sampled from a man between 18 and 35 years old in good health.

This sequence joins TRBV7-3 and TRBJ2-3; the match to TRBD2 covers 8 bases. V shed 0 bases, J shed 6 bases, and the junction held 11 bases outside the gene matches. CDR1 SGHTA and CDR2 FQGTGA come from the germline V gene. This CDR3 contains 17 residues. This CDR3 is CASSLTPLAGGRDTQYF. CDR3 DNA: TGTGCCAGCAGCTTAACCCCCTTGGCGGGGGGCCGGGATACGCAGTATTTT.

V is TRBV6-2 or TRBV6-3 and J is TRBJ2-6; D unresolved. Per germline, CDR1 MNHEY and CDR2 SVGEGT. V gave up 7 bases and J gave up 2 bases, with 12 bases separating them. CDR3 size: 15 residues. The CDR3 protein is CASNPTGAGANVLTF. The CDR3 coding sequence is TGTGCCAGCAACCCGACCGGCGCTGGGGCCAACGTCCTGACTTTC.

Concerning this clone: The germline gene is not matched at one end of the junction; a read error may be the cause. The J gene is TRBJ1-4, the V gene TRBV14; no firm D call. CDR1 and CDR2 from the germline V gene are SGHDN and FVKESK. The CDR3 consists of 15 residues. CDR3 nucleotide sequence: TGTGCCAGCAGCCAAGTATCATCAAGTGGCGGCAGAATGATCTTT. This codes for CASSQVSSSGGRMIF.

The chain links TRBV29-1 to TRBJ1-3, with no clear D. V shed 1 base and J shed 4 bases, with 5 bases lying between them. The length of the CDR3 is 12 residues. Germline V gene lookup returns CDR1 SQVTM and CDR2 ANQGSEA. The CDR3 DNA sequence: TGCAGCGTTGAAGGTCGGGGAAACACCATATATTTT. This sequence encodes CSVEGRGNTIYF.

The chain is built from TRBV19 and TRBJ2-5; 7 bases are shared with TRBD1. Germline V gene data show CDR1 as LNHDA and CDR2 as SQIVND (reference sequence). This CDR3 has 16 residues. J was trimmed by 3 bases and V by 2 bases; bases with no gene match: 9. CDR3 in amino acids: CASSIIRLTGEETQYF. The CDR3 nucleotides read TGTGCCAGTAGTATAATCCGGCTTACAGGGGAAGAGACCCAGTACTTC.

The rearrangement links TRBV2 to TRBJ1-2; D not resolved. The CDR3 runs to 15 residues. The germline V gene encodes CDR1 SNHLY and CDR2 FYNNEI. The ends were cut back, 0 bases at V and 4 bases at J, with 12 bases in the middle. CDR3 in amino acids: CASSEALQGFYGYTF. Written as DNA, the CDR3 is TGTGCCAGCAGTGAAGCGCTTCAAGGATTCTATGGCTACACCTTC. The variable domain in full, with the rest retrieved from reference TRBV2 and TRBJ1-2, is EPEVTQTPSHQVTQMGQEVILRCVPISNHLYFYWYRQILGQKVEFLVSFYNNEISEKSEIFDDQFSVERPDGSNFTLKIRSTKLEDSAMYFCASSEALQGFYGYTFGSGTRLTVV.

The J gene is TRBJ2-2, the V gene TRBV6-5, with 12 bases aligning to TRBD1. The CDR3 length is 14 residues. Germline trimming cut 7 bases from V and 9 bases from J; bases unmatched to any gene: 6. Germline values: CDR1 MNHEY, CDR2 SVGAGI. In nucleotides, the CDR3 is TGTGCCAGCACCTTGGGACAGGGGGCCCGGGAGCTGTTTTTT. Protein product: CASTLGQGARELFF.

This clone was detected once. The CDR3: CASSYRPRETQYF. As DNA, the CDR3 is TGTGCCAGCAGTTATCGGCCCCGGGAGACCCAGTACTTC. The chain carries TRBV6-5 and TRBJ2-5; D ambiguous. Germline CDR1 reads MNHEY; CDR2 reads SVGAGI. The CDR3 has 13 residues. V gave up 3 bases and J gave up 5 bases, with 10 bases separating them.

J is TRBJ1-1 and V is TRBV5-1; weak D call: TRBD1 (5 bases). CDR1 is SGHRS, CDR2 YFSETQ, per germline. V was cut by 0 bases and J by 5 bases, with 14 bases left in between. The CDR3 runs 15 residues. CDR3 sequence (DNA): TGCGCCAGCAGCTTGGGGGAGGGGAGCGGTACTGAAGCTTTCTTT. As protein: CASSLGEGSGTEAFF.

The gene calls are TRBV4-1 and TRBJ1-2; D is possibly TRBD1 (5 bases). Germline values: CDR1 MGHRA, CDR2 YSYEKL. Trimming left V 4 bases short and J 1 base short, with 10 bases between. The CDR3 consists of 14 residues. The CDR3 nucleotides read TGCGCCAGCAGCCTAGACAGATTTAACTATGGCTACACCTTC. Its translation is CASSLDRFNYGYTF.

The CDR3 coding sequence is TGTGCCAGCAGCTTGGTATCCGGTGGGGCGCACTACGAGCAGTACTTC. Amino acid sequence: CASSLVSGGAHYEQYF. The chain joins TRBV5-8 to TRBJ2-7; TRBD1 is a possible D gene (5 bases). Trimming removed 0 bases at V and 3 bases at J, with 16 bases between. This CDR3 has 16 residues. Germline loops: CDR1 SGHTS, CDR2 YDEGEE.